This entry lists 14 T cell receptor beta chains sequenced from one sample in a study of cytomegalovirus exposure and HLA in healthy donors listed by TCRdb under 2017. The library was prepared using the immunoSEQ multiplex PCR assay. A mixture of 60 forward primers for TCR Vbeta segments and 13 reverse primers for TCR Jbeta segments was used in the multiplex PCR. What TCRdb holds here is the immuneACCESS table cut down to in-frame rearrangements. Part of the clones is not present; checked against another copy, under half of the missing clones reflect an unresolved V gene, and the others are unexplained. The sample records 150,000 to 200,000 clones, under 80% of which are singletons. 2.5% to 4% of the sample belongs to the ten largest clones. Sequenced material: PBMCs. These receptors all stem from a female donor in good health and CMV-seronegative.

The gene calls are TRBV6-6 and TRBJ1-1, with D tentatively TRBD1 (5 bases). CDR3 size: 13 residues. The germline gives CDR1 MNHNY, CDR2 SVGAGI (reference sequence). V lost 7 bases and J 2 bases, leaving 11 bases between the germline ends. In nucleotides, the CDR3 is TGTGCCAGCATGGTAGGGGTTAACACTGAAGCTTTCTTT. Translation gives CASMVGVNTEAFF.

J is TRBJ2-5 and V is TRBV19; possibly TRBD1 for D (5 bases). The end of the DNA is better explained by TRBJ2-7, so the J call may be wrong. Per germline, CDR1 LNHDA and CDR2 SQIVND (reference sequence). The length of the CDR3 is 14 residues. CDR3 coding DNA: TGTGCCAGTAGTGACCCCAGGGTTTTCTACGAGCAGTACTTC. It codes for CASSDPRVFYEQYF.

The chain has TRBV11-1 and TRBJ2-7; D is possibly TRBD1 (6 bases). Germline lookup yields CDR1 SGHAT and CDR2 FQDESV (reference sequence). V dropped 5 bases and J dropped 6 bases, with 17 bases sitting between them. The CDR3 contains 14 residues. The CDR3 here is CASSPQTWDTEQYF. The CDR3 nucleotides are TGTGCCAGCAGCCCCCAAACTTGGGACACCGAGCAGTACTTC.

This clone was detected once. The CDR3 DNA is TGTGCCAGCAGTTACTCGAGCAGGGGCCTTTACGAGCAGTACTTC. It specifies CASSYSSRGLYEQYF. This rearrangement joins TRBV6-5 to TRBJ2-7; a weak D match, TRBD1 (6 bases). Germline V gene sequence: CDR1 MNHEY, CDR2 SVGAGI. The germline V and J ends were trimmed by 0 bases and 4 bases, with 13 bases remaining between them. The CDR3 has 15 residues.

The V and J genes are TRBV28 and TRBJ2-7; 9 bases agree with TRBD1. V trimming: 5 bases; J trimming: 6 bases; junction bases outside the gene matches: 8. Germline CDR1 and CDR2: MDHEN and SYDVKM. This CDR3 region has 14 residues. The CDR3 region is CASSPHRGPREQYF. CDR3 sequence (DNA): TGTGCCAGCAGTCCGCACAGGGGGCCGCGCGAGCAGTACTTC.

This clone was observed a single time. The rearrangement joins TRBV5-1 to TRBJ2-2, with 8 bases that match TRBD1. The CDR3 is made up of 16 amino acids. Trimming at V came to 4 bases and at J to 6 bases, leaving 11 bases not matched to a gene. The germline V gene encodes CDR1 SGHRS and CDR2 YFSETQ. As DNA, the CDR3 is TGCGCCAGCAGCCCCAGGACAGGGCGTGAGGCCGGGGAGCTGTTTTTT. Translating gives CASSPRTGREAGELFF.

V is TRBV7-9 and J is TRBJ2-2; D unclear. V was cut by 0 bases and J by 1 base, with 6 bases left in between. Germline V gene data show CDR1 as SEHNR and CDR2 as FQNEAQ (reference sequence). The CDR3 contains 15 residues. The CDR3 sequence: CASSLAQRNTGELFF. In DNA, the CDR3 is TGTGCCAGCAGCTTAGCCCAGCGGAACACCGGGGAGCTGTTTTTT.

The CDR3 reads CASSTRQGPYEQYF. The CDR3 DNA is TGTGCCAGCAGCACCCGACAGGGACCCTACGAGCAGTACTTC. The V and J genes are TRBV14 and TRBJ2-7; 7 bases line up with TRBD1. There are 14 residues in the CDR3. V trimming: 5 bases; J trimming: 2 bases; junction bases outside the gene matches: 6. CDR1 and CDR2 from the germline V gene are SGHDN and FVKESK.

V usage is TRBV4-1 and J usage is TRBJ1-4; 7 bases align to TRBD1. The germline CDR1 and CDR2 sequences are MGHRA and YSYEKL. The CDR3 loop spans 17 amino acids. The ends lost 4 bases at V and 0 bases at J; junction bases unmatched: 8. In nucleotides, the CDR3 is TGCGCCAGCAGCCCCTCCCCACAGGGGTCAACTAATGAAAAACTGTTTTTT. Protein product: CASSPSPQGSTNEKLFF.

The chain links TRBV10-3 to TRBJ1-1, with a possible D match to TRBD1 (6 bases). Deletions cut 6 bases from V and 1 base from J, with 12 bases between. Looked up from germline, CDR1 is ENHRY and CDR2 is SYGVKD. CDR3 size: 14 residues. The CDR3 coding sequence is TGTGCCATCAGACCACAGGGCTGGAACACTGAAGCTTTCTTT. The encoded protein is CAIRPQGWNTEAFF.

The chain couples TRBV15 to TRBJ1-1; TRBD1 aligns across 7 bases. J was trimmed by 0 bases and V by 10 bases; bases with no gene match: 5. Germline V gene data show CDR1 as LNHNV and CDR2 as YYDKDF (reference sequence). This CDR3 has 13 residues. The CDR3: CASGQALNTEAFF. The DNA of the CDR3 is TGTGCCAGCGGACAGGCTTTGAACACTGAAGCTTTCTTT.

J is TRBJ1-6 and V is TRBV7-2; D ambiguous. V was clipped by 5 bases and J by 2 bases, with 10 bases between them. The CDR3 runs to 15 residues. Per the germline V gene, CDR1 is SGHTA and CDR2 is FQGNSA. The CDR3 loop reads CASSPQAPYNSPLHF. CDR3 nucleotides: TGTGCCAGCAGCCCCCAGGCGCCCTATAATTCACCCCTCCACTTT.

This chain uses TRBV18 with TRBJ1-5; 7 positions match TRBD1. Unmatched junction bases numbered 3, after V lost 3 bases and J lost 4 bases. The germline gives CDR1 KGHSH, CDR2 LQKENI. The CDR3 is 14 residues long. The CDR3 is CASSPGTANQPQHF. The CDR3 DNA reads TGTGCCAGCTCACCCGGGACAGCGAATCAGCCCCAGCATTTT.

The chain combines TRBV10-1 with TRBJ2-3, with 8 positions matching TRBD1. J lost 6 bases, V lost 10 bases, and 3 bases had no gene match. CDR3 length equals 11 residues. Germline V gene data show CDR1 as WNHNN and CDR2 as SYGVQD (reference sequence). The CDR3 loop reads CATQGADTQYF. CDR3 nucleotide sequence: TGCGCCACCCAGGGGGCCGATACGCAGTATTTT.